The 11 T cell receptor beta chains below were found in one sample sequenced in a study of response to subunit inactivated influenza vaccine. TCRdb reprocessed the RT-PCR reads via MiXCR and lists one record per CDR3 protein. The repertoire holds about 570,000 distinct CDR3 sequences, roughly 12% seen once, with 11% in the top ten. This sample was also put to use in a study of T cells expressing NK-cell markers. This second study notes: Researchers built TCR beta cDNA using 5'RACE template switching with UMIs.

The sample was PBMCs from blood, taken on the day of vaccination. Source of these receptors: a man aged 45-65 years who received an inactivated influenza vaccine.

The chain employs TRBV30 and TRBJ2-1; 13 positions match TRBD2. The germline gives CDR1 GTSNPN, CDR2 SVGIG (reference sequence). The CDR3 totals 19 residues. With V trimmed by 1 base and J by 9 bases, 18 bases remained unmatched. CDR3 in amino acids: CAWSGPGTSGDHGFGEQFF. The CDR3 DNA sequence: TGTGCCTGGAGTGGGCCCGGGACTAGCGGGGACCATGGCTTTGGTGAGCAGTTCTTC.

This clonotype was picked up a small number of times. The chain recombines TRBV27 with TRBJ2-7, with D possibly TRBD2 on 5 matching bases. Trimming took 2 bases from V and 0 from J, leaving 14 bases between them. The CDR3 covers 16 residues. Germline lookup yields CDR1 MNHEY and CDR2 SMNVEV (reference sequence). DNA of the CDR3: TGTGCCAGCAGTTTAAGCCCGGCTAGCTTCTCCTACGAGCAGTACTTC. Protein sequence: CASSLSPASFSYEQYF.

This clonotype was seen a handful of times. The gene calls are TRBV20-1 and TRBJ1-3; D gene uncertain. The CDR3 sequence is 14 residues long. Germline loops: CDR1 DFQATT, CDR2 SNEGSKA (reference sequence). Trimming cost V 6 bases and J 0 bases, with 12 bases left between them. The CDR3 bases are TGCAGTGCCCAGCTCCCGAGCTCTGGAAACACCATATATTTT. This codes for CSAQLPSSGNTIYF.

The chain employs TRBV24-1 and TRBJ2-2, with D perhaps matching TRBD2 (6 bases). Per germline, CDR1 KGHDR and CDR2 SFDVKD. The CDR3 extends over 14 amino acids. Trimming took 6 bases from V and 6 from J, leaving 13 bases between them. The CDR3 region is CATSSWEVAGELFF. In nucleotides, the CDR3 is TGTGCCACCAGTTCCTGGGAGGTAGCCGGGGAGCTGTTTTTT.

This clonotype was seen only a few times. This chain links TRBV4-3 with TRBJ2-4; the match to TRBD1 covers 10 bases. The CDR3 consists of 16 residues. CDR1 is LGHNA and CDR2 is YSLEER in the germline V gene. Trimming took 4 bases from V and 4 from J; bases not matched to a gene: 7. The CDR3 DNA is TGCGCCAGCAGCCTCCTCCCGGGACAGGGGAAAAACATTCAGTACTTC. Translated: CASSLLPGQGKNIQYF.

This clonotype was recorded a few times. The CDR3 reads CASSLWTADTQYF. As DNA, the CDR3 is TGTGCCAGCAGCTTATGGACGGCAGATACGCAGTATTTT. The chain links TRBV7-2 to TRBJ2-3; D not certain. Germline-derived CDR1 and CDR2 are SGHTA and FQGNSA. The CDR3 runs to 13 residues. Trimming removed 2 bases at V and 4 bases at J, with 7 bases between.

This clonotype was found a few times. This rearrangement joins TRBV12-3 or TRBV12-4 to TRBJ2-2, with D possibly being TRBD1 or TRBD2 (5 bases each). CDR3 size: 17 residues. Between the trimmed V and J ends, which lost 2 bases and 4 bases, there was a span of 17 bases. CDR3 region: CASSLFYGGKITGELFF. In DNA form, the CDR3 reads TGTGCCAGCAGTTTATTCTATGGGGGAAAGATCACCGGGGAGCTGTTTTTT.

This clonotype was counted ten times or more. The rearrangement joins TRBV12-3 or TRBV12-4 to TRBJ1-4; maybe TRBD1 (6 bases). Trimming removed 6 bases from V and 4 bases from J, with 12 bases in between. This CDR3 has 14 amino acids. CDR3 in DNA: TGTGCCAGCAGCCGTGACAGGCTTAATGAAAAACTGTTTTTT. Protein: CASSRDRLNEKLFF.

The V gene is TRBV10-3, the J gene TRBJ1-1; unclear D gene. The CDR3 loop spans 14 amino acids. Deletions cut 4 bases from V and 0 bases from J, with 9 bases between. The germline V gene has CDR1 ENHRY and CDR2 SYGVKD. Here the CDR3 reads CAISGEAVNTEAFF. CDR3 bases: TGTGCCATCAGTGGGGAGGCCGTGAACACTGAAGCTTTCTTT.

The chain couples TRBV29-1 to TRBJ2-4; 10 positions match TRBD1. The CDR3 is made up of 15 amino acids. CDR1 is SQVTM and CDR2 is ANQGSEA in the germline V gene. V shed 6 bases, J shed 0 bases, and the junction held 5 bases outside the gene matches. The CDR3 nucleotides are TGCAGCGTGGGGGGACAGGGGCCAGCCAAAAACATTCAGTACTTC. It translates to CSVGGQGPAKNIQYF.

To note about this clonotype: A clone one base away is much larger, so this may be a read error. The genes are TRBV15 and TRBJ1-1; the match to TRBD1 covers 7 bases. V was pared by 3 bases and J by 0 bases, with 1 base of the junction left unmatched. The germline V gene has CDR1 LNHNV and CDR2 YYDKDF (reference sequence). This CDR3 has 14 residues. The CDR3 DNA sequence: TGTGCCACCAGCAGCAGGGGGATGAACACTGAAGCTTTCTTT. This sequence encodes CATSSRGMNTEAFF.